This T cell receptor beta chain was identified in a study of blood T cells in healthy people across ages. This clonotype was detected a few times. A second PCR of about 7 to 12 cycles used a sample-barcoded 5' primer and a J-beta primer mix. A single record per CDR3 protein comes from TCRdb applying MiXCR to the 5' RACE reads. The sample lists 600,000 to 800,000 distinct CDR3 sequences, more than 20% occurring once. The CDR3 length is 15 residues. J gave up 3 bases and V 4 bases, and 4 bases lay outside the gene matches. The source is a man aged 65 to 79 in good health. Specimen: blood. This chain links TRBV12-3 or TRBV12-4 with TRBJ2-3; 10 nucleotides line up with TRBD2. The CDR3, as DNA: TGTGCCAGCAGTTCCTCTAGCGGGAGAACAGATACGCAGTATTTT. Translation gives CASSSSSGRTDTQYF.